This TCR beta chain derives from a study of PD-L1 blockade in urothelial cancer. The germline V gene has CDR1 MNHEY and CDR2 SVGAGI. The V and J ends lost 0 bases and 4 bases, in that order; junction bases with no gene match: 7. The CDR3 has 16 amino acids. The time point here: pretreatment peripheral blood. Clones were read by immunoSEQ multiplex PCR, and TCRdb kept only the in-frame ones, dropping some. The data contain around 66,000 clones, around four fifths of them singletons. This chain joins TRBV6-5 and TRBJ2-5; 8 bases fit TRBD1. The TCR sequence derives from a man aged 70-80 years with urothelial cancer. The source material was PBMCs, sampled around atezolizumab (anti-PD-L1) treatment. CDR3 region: CASSYSMDRARETQYF. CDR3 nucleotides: TGTGCCAGCAGTTACTCGATGGACAGGGCTCGAGAGACCCAGTACTTC.